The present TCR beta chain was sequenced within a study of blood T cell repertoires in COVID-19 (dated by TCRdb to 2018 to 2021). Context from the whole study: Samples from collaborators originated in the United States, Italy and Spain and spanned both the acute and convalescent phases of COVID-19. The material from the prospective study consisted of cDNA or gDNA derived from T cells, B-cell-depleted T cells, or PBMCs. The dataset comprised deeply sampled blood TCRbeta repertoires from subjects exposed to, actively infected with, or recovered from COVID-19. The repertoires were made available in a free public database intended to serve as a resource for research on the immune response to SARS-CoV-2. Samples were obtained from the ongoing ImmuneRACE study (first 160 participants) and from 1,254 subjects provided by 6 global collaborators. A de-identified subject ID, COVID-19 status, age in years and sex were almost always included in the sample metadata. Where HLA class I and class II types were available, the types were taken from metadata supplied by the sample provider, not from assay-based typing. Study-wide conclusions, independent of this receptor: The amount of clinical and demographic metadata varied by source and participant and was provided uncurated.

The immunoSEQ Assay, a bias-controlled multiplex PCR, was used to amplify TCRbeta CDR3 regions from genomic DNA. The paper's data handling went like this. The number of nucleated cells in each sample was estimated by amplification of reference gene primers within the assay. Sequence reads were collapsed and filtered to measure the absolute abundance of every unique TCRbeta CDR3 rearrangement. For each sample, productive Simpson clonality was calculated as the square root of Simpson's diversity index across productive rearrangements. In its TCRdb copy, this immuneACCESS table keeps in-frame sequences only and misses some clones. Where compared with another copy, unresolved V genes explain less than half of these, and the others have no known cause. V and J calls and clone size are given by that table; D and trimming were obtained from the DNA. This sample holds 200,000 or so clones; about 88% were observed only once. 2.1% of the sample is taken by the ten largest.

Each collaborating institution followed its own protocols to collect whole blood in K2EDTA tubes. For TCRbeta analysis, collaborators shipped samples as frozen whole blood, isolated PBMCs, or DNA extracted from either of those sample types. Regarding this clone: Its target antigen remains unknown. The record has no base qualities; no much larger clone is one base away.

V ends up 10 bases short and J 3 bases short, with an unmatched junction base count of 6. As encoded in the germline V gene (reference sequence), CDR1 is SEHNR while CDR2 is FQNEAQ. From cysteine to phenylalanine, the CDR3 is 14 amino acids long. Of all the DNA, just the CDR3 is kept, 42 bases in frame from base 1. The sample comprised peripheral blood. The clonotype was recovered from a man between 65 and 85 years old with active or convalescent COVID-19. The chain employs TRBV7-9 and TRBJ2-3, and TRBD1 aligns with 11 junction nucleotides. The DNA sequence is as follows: TGTGCCACCGGGGGACAGGGGGTGACAGATACGCAGTATTTT. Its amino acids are CATGGQGVTDTQYF.